The present TCR beta chain was sequenced within a study of T cell responses to AZD1222 COVID-19 vaccine. This CDR3 is built from 14 residues. Trimming removed 2 bases from V and 4 bases from J, with 10 bases in between. Germline loops: CDR1 SGHRS, CDR2 YFSETQ. Sequencing was performed with immunoSEQ multiplex PCR; in TCRdb, only in-frame clones are kept and a portion is missing. The repertoire holds around 180,000 clones, with 90% as singletons. This chain joins TRBV5-1 and TRBJ1-3; D is undetermined. Sequencing was performed on peripheral blood, taken on day 0 of AZD1222 vaccination. This receptor was identified in an adult in good health. The CDR3 DNA reads TGCGCCAGCAGCTTCGAGCATAGCGGAAACACCATATATTTT. As protein: CASSFEHSGNTIYF.